This T cell receptor beta chain was identified during a study of blood T cell repertoires in COVID-19. The germline V and J ends were trimmed by 1 base and 4 bases, with 10 bases remaining between them. Per the germline V gene, CDR1 is SGHTA and CDR2 is FQGNSA. The CDR3 runs to 14 residues. In the original analysis: Amplifying reference gene primers gave estimates of nucleated cell counts. The table came from immunoSEQ multiplex PCR; TCRdb's copy has only in-frame clones and leaves some out. D and trimming were read from the DNA, whereas the V and J calls and clone size are those reported in that table. Of just over 650,000 clones in the sample, around 89% were seen once.

The receptor was isolated from a young woman with acute or convalescent COVID-19. The source material was peripheral blood. The rearrangement uses TRBV7-2 and TRBJ1-2; tentatively, D is TRBD1 (6 bases). The CDR3 is CASSLGDIGYGYTF. CDR3 DNA: TGTGCCAGCAGCTTAGGGGACATCGGCTATGGCTACACCTTC.